This T cell receptor beta chain was found in a study of graft-versus-host responses after intestinal transplantation. Study background: Each transplant was multivisceral, liver-intestinal, or isolated intestinal. Among the recipients, all got anti-thymocyte globulin induction and then tacrolimus and steroids for approximately 3 years.

To release intraepithelial and lamina propria lymphocytes, the graft tissue was processed. Some clones are missing from TCRdb's copy, which holds only in-frame ones; the method was immunoSEQ multiplex PCR. The sample gives approximately 63,000 clones, around 90% of which show up once; roughly 1.7% is in the top ten. CDR1 is SEHNR, CDR2 FQNEAQ, per germline (reference sequence). The length of the CDR3 is 19 residues. The V gene lost 6 bases and the J gene lost 8 bases, with 33 bases spanning the gap. Note on this clone: Its antigen is as yet unknown.

Findings and caveats of the study: In patients with graft-donor T cell macrochimerism, allograft graft-versus-host to host-versus-graft clonal ratios were high.

Here the sequenced sample was ileum tissue, taken 350 to 400 days after transplant. The rearrangement links TRBV7-9 to TRBJ2-3, with TRBD1 as a possible D gene (7 bases). This receptor was taken from a human patient who received an intestinal transplant, so some T cells may come from the graft donor. CDR3: CASSPTLIDSRPQGGTQYF. For the CDR3, the DNA is TGTGCCAGCAGTCCGACCCTGATTGACAGCCGCCCGCAGGGGGGTACGCAGTATTTT.